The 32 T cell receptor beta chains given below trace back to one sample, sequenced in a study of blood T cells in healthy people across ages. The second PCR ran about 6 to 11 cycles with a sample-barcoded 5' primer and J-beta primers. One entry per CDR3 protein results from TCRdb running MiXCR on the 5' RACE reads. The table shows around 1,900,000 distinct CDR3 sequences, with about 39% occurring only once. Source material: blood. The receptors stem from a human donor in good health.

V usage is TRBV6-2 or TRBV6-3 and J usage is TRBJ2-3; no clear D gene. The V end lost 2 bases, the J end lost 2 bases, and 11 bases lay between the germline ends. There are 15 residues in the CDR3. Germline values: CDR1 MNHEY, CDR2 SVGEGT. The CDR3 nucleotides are TGTGCCAGCAGTTACGCAGGTAGAATCACAGATACGCAGTATTTT. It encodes CASSYAGRITDTQYF.

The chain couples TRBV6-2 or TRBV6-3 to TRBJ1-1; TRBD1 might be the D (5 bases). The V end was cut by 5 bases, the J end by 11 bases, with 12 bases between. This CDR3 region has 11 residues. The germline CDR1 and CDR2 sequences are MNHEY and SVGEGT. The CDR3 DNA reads TGTGCCAGCAGTCGCAGGGCGAGGGCTTTCTTT. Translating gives CASSRRARAFF.

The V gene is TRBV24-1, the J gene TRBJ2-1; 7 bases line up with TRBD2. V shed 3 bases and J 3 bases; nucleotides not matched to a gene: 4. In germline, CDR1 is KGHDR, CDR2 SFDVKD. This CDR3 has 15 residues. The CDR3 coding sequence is TGTGCCACCAGTGATCTGTGGGGGGGCTACAATGAGCAGTTCTTC. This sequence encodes CATSDLWGGYNEQFF.

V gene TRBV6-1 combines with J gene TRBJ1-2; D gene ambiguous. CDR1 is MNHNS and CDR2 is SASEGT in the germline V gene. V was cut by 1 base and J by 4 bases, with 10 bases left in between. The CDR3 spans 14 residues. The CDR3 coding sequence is TGTGCCAGCAGTGAAGAACCGACGAGCTATGGCTACACCTTC. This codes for CASSEEPTSYGYTF.

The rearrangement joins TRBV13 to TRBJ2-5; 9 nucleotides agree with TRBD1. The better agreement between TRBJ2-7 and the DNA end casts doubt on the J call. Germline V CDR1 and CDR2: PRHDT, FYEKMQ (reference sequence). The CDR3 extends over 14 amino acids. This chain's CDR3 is CASKEGQGIHEQYF. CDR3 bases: TGTGCCAGCAAAGAAGGACAGGGGATCCACGAGCAGTACTTC.

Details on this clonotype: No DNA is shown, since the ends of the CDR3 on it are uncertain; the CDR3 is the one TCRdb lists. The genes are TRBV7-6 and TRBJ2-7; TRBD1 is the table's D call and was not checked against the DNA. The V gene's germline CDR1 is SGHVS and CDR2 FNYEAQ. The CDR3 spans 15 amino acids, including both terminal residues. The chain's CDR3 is CASSPWGVGSYEQYF.

The CDR3 reads CASSYPTPGVKDEAFF. The CDR3 DNA is TGTGCCAGCAGTTACCCGACACCGGGGGTTAAGGATGAAGCTTTCTTT. The gene calls are TRBV6-2 or TRBV6-3 and TRBJ1-1; D perhaps matches TRBD1 (5 bases). The germline V gene has CDR1 MNHEY and CDR2 SVGEGT. The V and J ends lost 2 bases and 7 bases respectively, with 20 bases between them. The CDR3 totals 16 residues.

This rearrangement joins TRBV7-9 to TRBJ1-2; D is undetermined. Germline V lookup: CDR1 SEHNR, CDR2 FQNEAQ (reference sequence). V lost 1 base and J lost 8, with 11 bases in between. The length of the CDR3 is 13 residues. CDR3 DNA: TGTGCCAGCAGCTTAGGGCGGCAGGAGGGCTACACCTTC. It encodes CASSLGRQEGYTF.

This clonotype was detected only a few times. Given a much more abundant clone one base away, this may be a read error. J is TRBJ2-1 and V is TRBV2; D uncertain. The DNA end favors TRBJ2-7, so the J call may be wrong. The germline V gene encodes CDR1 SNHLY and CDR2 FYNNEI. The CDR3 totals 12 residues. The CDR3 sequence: CASSGQNNEQYF. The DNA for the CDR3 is TGTGCCAGCAGTGGCCAAAACAATGAGCAGTACTTC.

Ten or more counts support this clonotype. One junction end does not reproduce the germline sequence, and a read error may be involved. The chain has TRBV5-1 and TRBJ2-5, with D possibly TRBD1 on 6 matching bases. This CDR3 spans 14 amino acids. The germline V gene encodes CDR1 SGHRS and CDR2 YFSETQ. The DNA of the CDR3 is TGTGCCAGCAGCTTAGTGGGCAGGGGCGAGACCCAGTACTTC. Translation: CASSLVGRGETQYF.

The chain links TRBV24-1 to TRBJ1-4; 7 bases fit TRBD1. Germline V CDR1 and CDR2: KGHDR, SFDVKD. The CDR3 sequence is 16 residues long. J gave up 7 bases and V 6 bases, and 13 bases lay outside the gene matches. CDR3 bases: TGTGCCACCAGTACCCCGCAGGGGACAGTAGCTGAAAAACTGTTTTTT. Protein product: CATSTPQGTVAEKLFF.

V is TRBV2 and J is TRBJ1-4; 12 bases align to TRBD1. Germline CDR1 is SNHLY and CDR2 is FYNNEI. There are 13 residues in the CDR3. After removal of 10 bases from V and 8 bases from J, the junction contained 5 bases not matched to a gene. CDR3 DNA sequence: TGTGCCACCCGGGACAGGGGGCCGGAAAAACTGTTTTTT. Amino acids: CATRDRGPEKLFF.

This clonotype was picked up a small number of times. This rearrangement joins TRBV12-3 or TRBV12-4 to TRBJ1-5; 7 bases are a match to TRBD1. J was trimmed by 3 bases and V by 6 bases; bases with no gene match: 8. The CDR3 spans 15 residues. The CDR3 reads CASSLGGQFNQPQHF. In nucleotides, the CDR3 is TGTGCCAGCAGCCTAGGGGGACAGTTCAATCAGCCCCAGCATTTT.

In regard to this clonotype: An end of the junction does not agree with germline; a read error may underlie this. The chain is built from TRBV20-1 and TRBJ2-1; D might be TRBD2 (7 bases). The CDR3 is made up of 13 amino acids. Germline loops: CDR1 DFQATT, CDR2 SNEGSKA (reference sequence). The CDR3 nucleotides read TGCAGTGCTAGAGGGGGGAGGGACAATGAGCAGCTCTTC. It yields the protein CSARGGRDNEQLF.

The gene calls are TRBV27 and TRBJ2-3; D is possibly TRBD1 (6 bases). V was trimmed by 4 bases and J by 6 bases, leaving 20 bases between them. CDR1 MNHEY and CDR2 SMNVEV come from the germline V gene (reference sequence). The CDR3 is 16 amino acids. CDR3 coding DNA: TGTGCCAGCAGTTCTCCGCTTGGGGGCCCTAGGGATACGCAGTATTTT. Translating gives CASSSPLGGPRDTQYF.

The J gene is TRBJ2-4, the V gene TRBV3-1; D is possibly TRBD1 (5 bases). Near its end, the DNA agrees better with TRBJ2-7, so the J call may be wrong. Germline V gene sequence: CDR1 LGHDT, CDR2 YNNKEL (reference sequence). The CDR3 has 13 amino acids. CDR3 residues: CASSHREVYEQYF. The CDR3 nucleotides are TGTGCCAGCAGCCACAGGGAAGTTTACGAGCAGTACTTC.

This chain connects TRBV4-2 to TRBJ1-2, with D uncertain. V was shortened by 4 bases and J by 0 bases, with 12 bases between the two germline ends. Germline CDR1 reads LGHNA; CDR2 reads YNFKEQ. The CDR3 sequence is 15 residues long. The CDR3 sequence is CASSPLPETNYGYTF. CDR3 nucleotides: TGTGCCAGCAGCCCTCTTCCGGAGACTAACTATGGCTACACCTTC.

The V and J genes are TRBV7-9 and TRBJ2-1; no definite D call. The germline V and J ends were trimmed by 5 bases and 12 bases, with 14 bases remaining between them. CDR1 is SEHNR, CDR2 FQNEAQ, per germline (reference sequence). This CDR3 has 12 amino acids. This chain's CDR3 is CASSLLVRSQFF. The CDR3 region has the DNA TGTGCCAGCAGCCTGCTAGTTCGGTCGCAGTTCTTC.

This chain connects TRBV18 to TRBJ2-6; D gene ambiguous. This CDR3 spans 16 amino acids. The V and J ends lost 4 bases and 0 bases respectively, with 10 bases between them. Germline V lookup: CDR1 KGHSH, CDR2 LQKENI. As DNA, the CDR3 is TGTGCCAGCTCACGCGACCAGAGCTCTGGGGCCAACGTCCTGACTTTC. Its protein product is CASSRDQSSGANVLTF. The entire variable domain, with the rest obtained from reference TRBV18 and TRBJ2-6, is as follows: NAGVMQNPRHLVRRRGQEARLRCSPMKGHSHVYWYRQLPEEGLKFMVYLQKENIIDESGMPKERFSAEFPKEGPSILRIQQVVRGDSAAYFCASSRDQSSGANVLTFGAGSRLTVL.

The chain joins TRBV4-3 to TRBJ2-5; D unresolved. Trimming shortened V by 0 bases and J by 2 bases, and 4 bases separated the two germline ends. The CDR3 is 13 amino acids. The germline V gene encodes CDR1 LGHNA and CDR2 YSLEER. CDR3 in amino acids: CASSQEMQETQYF. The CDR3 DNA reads TGCGCCAGCAGCCAAGAGATGCAAGAGACCCAGTACTTC.

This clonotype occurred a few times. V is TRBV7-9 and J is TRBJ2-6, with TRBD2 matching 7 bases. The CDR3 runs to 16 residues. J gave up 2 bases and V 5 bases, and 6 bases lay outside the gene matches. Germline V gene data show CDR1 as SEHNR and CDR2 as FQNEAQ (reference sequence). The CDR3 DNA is TGTGCCAGCAGCCCCAGCGGGGAGCCTGGGGCCAACGTCCTGACTTTC. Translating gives CASSPSGEPGANVLTF. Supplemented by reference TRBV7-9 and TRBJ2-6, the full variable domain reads DTGVSQNPRHKITKRGQNVTFRCDPISEHNRLYWYRQTLGQGPEFLTYFQNEAQLEKSRLLSDRFSAERPKGSFSTLEIQRTEQGDSAMYLCASSPSGEPGANVLTFGAGSRLTVL.

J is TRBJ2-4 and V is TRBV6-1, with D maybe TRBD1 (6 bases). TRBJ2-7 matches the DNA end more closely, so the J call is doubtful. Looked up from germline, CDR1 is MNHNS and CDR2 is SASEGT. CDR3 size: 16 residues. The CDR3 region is CASSEAPRGRLYEQYF. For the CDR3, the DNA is TGTGCCAGCAGTGAAGCCCCCAGGGGCCGTCTCTACGAGCAGTACTTC.

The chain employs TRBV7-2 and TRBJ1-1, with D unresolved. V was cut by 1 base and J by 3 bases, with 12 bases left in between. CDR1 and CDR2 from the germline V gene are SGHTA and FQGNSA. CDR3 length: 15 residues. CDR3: CASSLEVGWDTEAFF. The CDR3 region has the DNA TGTGCCAGCAGCTTAGAGGTGGGTTGGGACACTGAAGCTTTCTTT. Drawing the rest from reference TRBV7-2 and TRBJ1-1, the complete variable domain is GAGVSQSPSNKVTEKGKDVELRCDPISGHTALYWYRQSLGQGLEFLIYFQGNSAPDKSGLPSDRFSAERTGGSVSTLTIQRTQQEDSAVYLCASSLEVGWDTEAFFGQGTRLTVV.

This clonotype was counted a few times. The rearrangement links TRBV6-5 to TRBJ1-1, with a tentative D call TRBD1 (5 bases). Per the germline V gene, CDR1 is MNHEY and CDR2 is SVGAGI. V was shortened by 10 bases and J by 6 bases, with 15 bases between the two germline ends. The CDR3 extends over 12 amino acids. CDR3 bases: TGTGCCACGGGAAGGGGTGACGCTGAAGCTTTCTTT. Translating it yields CATGRGDAEAFF.

The CDR3: CASSARGTGAYRDQPQHF. The CDR3 DNA reads as TGTGCCAGCAGCGCGAGGGGGACAGGGGCTTATCGAGATCAGCCCCAGCATTTT. V usage is TRBV12-3 or TRBV12-4 and J usage is TRBJ1-5; 10 bases match TRBD1. The junction had 16 bases not matched to a gene; V was cut back by 6 bases and J by 5 bases. This CDR3 spans 18 amino acids.

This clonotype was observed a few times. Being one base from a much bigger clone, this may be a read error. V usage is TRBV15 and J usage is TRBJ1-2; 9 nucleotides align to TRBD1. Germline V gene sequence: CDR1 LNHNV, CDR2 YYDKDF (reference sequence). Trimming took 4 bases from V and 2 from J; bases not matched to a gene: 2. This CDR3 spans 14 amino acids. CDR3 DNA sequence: TGTGCCACCAGCACCGGGACAGGGAACTATGGCTACACCTTC. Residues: CATSTGTGNYGYTF.

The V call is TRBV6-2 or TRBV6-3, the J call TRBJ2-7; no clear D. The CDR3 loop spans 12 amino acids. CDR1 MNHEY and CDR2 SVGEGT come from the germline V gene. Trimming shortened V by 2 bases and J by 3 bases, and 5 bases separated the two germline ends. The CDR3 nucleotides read TGTGCCAGCAGTTACGAATTCTACGAGCAGTACTTC. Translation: CASSYEFYEQYF.

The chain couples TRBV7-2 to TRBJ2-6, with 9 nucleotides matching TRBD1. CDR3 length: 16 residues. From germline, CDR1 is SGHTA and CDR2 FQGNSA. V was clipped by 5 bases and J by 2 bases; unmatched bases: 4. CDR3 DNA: TGTGCCAGCAGCGAAGGACAGGGGCCTGGGGCCAACGTCCTGACTTTC. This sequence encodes CASSEGQGPGANVLTF. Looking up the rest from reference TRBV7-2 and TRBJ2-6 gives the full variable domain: GAGVSQSPSNKVTEKGKDVELRCDPISGHTALYWYRQSLGQGLEFLIYFQGNSAPDKSGLPSDRFSAERTGGSVSTLTIQRTQQEDSAVYLCASSEGQGPGANVLTFGAGSRLTVL.

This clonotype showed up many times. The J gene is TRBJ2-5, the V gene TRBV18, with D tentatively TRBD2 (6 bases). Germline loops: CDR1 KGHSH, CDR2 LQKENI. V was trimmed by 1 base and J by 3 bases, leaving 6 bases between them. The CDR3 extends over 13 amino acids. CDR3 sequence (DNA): TGTGCCAGCTCACCACGGGGGGAAGAGACCCAGTACTTC. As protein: CASSPRGEETQYF.

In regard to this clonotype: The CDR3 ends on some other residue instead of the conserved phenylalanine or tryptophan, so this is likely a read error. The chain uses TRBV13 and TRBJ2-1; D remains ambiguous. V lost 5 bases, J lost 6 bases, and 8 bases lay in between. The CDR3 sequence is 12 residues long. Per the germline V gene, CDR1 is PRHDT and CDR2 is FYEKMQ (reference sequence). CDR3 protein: CASSAPSNEQFV. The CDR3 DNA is TGTGCCAGCAGCGCCCCATCCAATGAGCAGTTCGTC.

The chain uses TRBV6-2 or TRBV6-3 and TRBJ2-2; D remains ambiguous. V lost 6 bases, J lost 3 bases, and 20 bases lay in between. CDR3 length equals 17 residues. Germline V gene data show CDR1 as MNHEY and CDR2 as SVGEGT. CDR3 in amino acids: CASSQRNRGHYTGELFF. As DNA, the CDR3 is TGTGCCAGCAGCCAAAGAAACAGAGGCCACTACACCGGGGAGCTGTTTTTT.

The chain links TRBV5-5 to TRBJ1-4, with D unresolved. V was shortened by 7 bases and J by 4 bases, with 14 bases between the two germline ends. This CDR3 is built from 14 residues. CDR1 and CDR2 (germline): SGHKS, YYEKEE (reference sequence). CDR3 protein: CASAAQWDNEKLFF. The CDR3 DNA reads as TGTGCCAGCGCGGCCCAGTGGGATAATGAAAAACTGTTTTTT. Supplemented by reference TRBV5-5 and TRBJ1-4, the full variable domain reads DAGVTQSPTHLIKTRGQQVTLRCSPISGHKSVSWYQQVLGQGPQFIFQYYEKEERGRGNFPDRFSARQFPNYSSELNVNALLLGDSALYLCASAAQWDNEKLFFGSGTQLSVL.